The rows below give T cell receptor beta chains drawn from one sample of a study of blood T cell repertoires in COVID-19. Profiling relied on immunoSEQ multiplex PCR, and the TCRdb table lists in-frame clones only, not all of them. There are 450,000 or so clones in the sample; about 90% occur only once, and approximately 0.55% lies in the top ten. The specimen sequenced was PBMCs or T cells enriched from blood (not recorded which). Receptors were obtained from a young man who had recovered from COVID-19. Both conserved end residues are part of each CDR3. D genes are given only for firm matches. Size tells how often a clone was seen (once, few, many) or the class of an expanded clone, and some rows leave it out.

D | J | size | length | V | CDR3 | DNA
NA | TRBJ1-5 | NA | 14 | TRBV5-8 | CASSFRALGQPQHF | TGTGCCAGCAGCTTCAGGGCTTTGGGTCAGCCCCAGCATTTT
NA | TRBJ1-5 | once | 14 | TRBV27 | CASSSQGGKQPQHF | TGTGCCAGCAGTTCCCAGGGTGGGAAACAGCCCCAGCATTTT
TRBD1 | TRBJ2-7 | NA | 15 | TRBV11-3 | CASSLRPGQPYEQYF | TGTGCCAGCAGCCTCAGGCCGGGACAGCCCTACGAGCAGTACTTC
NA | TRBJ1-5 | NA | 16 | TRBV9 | CASSVGEGGRNQPQHF | TGTGCCAGCAGCGTAGGAGAGGGAGGTCGCAATCAGCCCCAGCATTTT
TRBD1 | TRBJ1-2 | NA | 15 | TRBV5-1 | CASSLEWTGVGGYTF | TGCGCCAGCAGCTTAGAATGGACAGGGGTTGGTGGCTACACCTTC
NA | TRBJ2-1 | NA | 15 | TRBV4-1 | CASSQRLVPRGGQFF | TGCGCCAGCAGCCAAAGGCTAGTCCCTCGAGGAGGGCAGTTCTTC
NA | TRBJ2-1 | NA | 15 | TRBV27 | CASSLLIRTQNEQFF | TGTGCCAGCAGTTTATTAATCCGGACTCAAAATGAGCAGTTCTTC
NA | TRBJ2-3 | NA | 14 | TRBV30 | CAWSVSAVQDTQYF | TGTGCCTGGAGTGTATCGGCGGTCCAAGATACGCAGTATTTT
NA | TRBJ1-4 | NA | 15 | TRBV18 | CASSPQRDNGRKLFF | TGTGCCAGCTCACCCCAGCGGGACAACGGTAGAAAACTGTTTTTT
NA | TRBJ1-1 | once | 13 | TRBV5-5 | CASSLEDWPEAFF | TGTGCCAGCAGCTTGGAGGACTGGCCTGAAGCTTTCTTT
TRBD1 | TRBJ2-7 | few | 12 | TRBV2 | CASTQGEYEQYF | TGTGCCAGCACCCAGGGGGAGTACGAGCAGTACTTC
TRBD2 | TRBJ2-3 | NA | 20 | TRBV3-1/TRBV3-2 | CASSVKLAGGIPRSTDTQYF | TGTGCCAGCAGCGTCAAACTAGCGGGAGGGATTCCACGAAGCACAGATACGCAGTATTTT
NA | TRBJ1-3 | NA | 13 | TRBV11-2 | CASSFGSGNTIYF | TGTGCCAGCAGCTTCGGCTCTGGAAACACCATATATTTT
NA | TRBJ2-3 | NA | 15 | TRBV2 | CASGEVGGITDTQYF | TGTGCCAGCGGGGAAGTGGGCGGGATCACAGATACGCAGTATTTT
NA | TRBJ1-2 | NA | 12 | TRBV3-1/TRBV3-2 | CASSLWGDGYTF | TGTGCCAGCAGCCTATGGGGGGATGGCTACACCTTC
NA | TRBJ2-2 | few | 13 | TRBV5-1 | CASRWLVNGELFF | TGCGCCAGCAGGTGGCTAGTGAACGGGGAGCTGTTTTTT
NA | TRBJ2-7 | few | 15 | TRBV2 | CASNRGGTLTYEQYF | TGTGCCAGCAACAGGGGGGGGACTCTTACCTACGAGCAGTACTTC
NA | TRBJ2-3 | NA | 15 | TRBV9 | CASSVGYGNTDTQYF | TGTGCCAGCAGCGTAGGGTACGGTAACACAGATACGCAGTATTTT
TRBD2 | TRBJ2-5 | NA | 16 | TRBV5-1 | CASSLRWREGWETQYF | TGCGCCAGCAGCTTGCGGTGGCGGGAGGGCTGGGAGACCCAGTACTTC
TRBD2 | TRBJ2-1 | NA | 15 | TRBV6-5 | CASSYSGRAGDEQFF | TGTGCCAGCAGTTATAGCGGGAGGGCCGGAGATGAGCAGTTCTTC
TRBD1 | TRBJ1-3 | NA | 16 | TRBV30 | CAWIGGQIPSGNTIYF | TGTGCCTGGATAGGGGGACAGATACCCTCTGGAAACACCATATATTTT
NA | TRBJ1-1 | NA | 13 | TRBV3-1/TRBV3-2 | CASSQVRETEAFF | TGTGCCAGCAGCCAAGTGCGTGAGACTGAAGCTTTCTTT
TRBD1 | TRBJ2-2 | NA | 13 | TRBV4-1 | CASSQTGKGELFF | TGCGCCAGCAGCCAGACAGGGAAGGGGGAGCTGTTTTTT
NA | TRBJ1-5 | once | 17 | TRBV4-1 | CASSQLTARGENQPQHF | TGCGCCAGCAGCCAGCTCACCGCCAGGGGAGAAAATCAGCCCCAGCATTTT
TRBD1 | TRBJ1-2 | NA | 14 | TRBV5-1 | CASSLGDSLYGYTF | TGCGCCAGCAGCCTTGGGGACAGCCTCTATGGCTACACCTTC
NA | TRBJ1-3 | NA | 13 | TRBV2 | CASSTGMGNTIYF | TGTGCCAGCAGCACAGGGATGGGAAACACCATATATTTT
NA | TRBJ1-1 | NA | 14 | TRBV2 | CASSLLGGQGEAFF | TGTGCCAGCAGCCTTCTGGGGGGTCAAGGTGAAGCTTTCTTT
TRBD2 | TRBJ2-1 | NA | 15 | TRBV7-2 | CASCPGLAVLNEQFF | TGTGCCAGCTGCCCGGGACTAGCGGTTCTGAATGAGCAGTTCTTC
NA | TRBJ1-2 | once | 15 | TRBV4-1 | CASSQDNTGNYGYTF | TGCGCCAGCAGCCAAGATAATACAGGGAACTATGGCTACACCTTC
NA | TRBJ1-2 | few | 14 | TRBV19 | CASSRREGLYGYTF | TGTGCCAGTAGTAGAAGGGAGGGACTCTATGGCTACACCTTC
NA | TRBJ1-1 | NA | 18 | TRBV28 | CASSSFTGPPSPNTEAFF | TGTGCCAGCAGTTCTTTTACAGGGCCACCGAGCCCCAACACTGAAGCTTTCTTT
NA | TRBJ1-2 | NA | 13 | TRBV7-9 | CASSPGPGTGYTF | TGTGCCAGCAGCCCTGGGCCTGGAACTGGCTACACCTTC
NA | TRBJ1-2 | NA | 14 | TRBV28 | CASNKEGANYGYTF | TGTGCCAGCAATAAAGAGGGAGCTAACTATGGCTACACCTTC
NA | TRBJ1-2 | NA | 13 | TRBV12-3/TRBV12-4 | CASSARGGRGYTF | TGTGCCAGCAGCGCCCGGGGGGGTAGAGGCTACACCTTC
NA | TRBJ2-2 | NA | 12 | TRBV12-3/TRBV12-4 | CASSQRRGELFF | TGTGCCAGCAGCCAAAGGAGGGGGGAGCTGTTTTTT
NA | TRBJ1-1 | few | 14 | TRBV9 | CASSGQVGFGTAFF | TGTGCCAGCAGCGGACAGGTCGGGTTTGGAACAGCTTTCTTT
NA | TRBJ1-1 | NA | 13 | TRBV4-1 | CASRPPGGGSAFF | TGCGCCAGCAGGCCCCCTGGGGGAGGTTCGGCTTTCTTT
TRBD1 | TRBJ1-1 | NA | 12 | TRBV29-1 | CSVDPGQREAFF | TGCAGCGTTGACCCGGGACAGCGGGAAGCTTTCTTT
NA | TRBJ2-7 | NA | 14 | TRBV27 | CATRLGPRHYEQYF | TGTGCCACAAGACTCGGTCCCCGTCACTACGAGCAGTACTTC
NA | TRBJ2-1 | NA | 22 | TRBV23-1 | CASSHLSHRARNLLGSYNEQFF | TGCGCCAGCAGTCACCTCTCCCACAGGGCGCGGAACCTCCTGGGGTCCTACAATGAGCAGTTCTTC
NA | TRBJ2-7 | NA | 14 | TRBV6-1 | CASSEVARVYEQYF | TGTGCCAGCAGTGAAGTGGCCAGGGTCTACGAGCAGTACTTC
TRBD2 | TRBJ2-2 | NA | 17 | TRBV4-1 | CASSQSLAGINTGELFF | TGCGCCAGCAGCCAGAGCTTAGCGGGCATCAACACCGGGGAGCTGTTTTTT
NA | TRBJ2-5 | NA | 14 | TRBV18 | CASSLDHGGETQYF | TGTGCCAGCTCACTTGACCACGGGGGAGAGACCCAGTACTTC
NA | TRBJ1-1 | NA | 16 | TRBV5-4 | CASSPPGIRLNTEAFF | TGTGCCAGCAGCCCCCCGGGGATTAGATTGAACACTGAAGCTTTCTTT
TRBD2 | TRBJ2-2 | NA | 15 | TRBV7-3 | CASSPDGRSTGELFF | TGTGCCAGCAGCCCCGACGGGAGGTCCACCGGGGAGCTGTTTTTT
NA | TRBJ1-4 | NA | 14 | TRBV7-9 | CASSLASGEEKLFF | TGTGCCAGCAGCTTAGCTTCCGGTGAAGAAAAACTGTTTTTT
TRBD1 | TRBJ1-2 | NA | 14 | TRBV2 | CASSELDRGIGYTF | TGTGCCAGCAGTGAATTGGACAGGGGAATTGGCTACACCTTC
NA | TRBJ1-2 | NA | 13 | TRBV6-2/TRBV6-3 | CASSYPWTEGYTF | TGTGCCAGCAGTTATCCCTGGACTGAGGGCTACACCTTC
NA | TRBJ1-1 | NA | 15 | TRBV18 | CASSPPRRENTEAFF | TGTGCCAGCTCACCACCGAGGCGGGAGAACACTGAAGCTTTCTTT
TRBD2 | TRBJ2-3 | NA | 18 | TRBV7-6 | CASSLRKARGEDSDTQYF | TGTGCCAGCAGCTTAAGGAAGGCCCGGGGGGAGGATTCAGATACGCAGTATTTT
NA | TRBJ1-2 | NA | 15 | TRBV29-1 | CSVPLLGRVGYGYTF | TGCAGCGTCCCCCTTTTAGGCAGGGTGGGGTATGGCTACACCTTC
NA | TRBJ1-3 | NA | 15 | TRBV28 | CASSPTGMGGNTIYF | TGTGCCAGCAGCCCTACAGGGATGGGTGGAAACACCATATATTTT
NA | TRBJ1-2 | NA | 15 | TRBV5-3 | CARSLRIRGWDGYTF | TGTGCCAGAAGCTTGAGAATTAGAGGGTGGGATGGCTACACCTTC
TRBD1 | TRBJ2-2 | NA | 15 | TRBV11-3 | CASIIGQGCTGELFF | TGTGCCAGCATTATAGGACAGGGATGTACCGGGGAGCTGTTTTTT
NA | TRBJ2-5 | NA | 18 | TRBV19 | CASSPNSRDWRREETQYF | TGTGCCAGTAGTCCGAATTCCCGGGACTGGAGAAGAGAAGAGACCCAGTACTTC
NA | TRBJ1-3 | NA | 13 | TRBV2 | CASKENSGNTIYF | TGTGCCAGCAAGGAGAACTCTGGAAACACCATATATTTT
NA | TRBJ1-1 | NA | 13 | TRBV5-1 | CASSSQVNTEAFF | TGCGCCAGCAGCTCACAGGTAAACACTGAAGCTTTCTTT
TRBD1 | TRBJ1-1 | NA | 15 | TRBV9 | CASSVGDRAMTEAFF | TGTGCCAGCAGCGTAGGGGACAGGGCGATGACTGAAGCTTTCTTT
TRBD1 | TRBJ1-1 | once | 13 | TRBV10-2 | CASRDRGYTEAFF | TGCGCCAGCAGGGACAGGGGTTACACTGAAGCTTTCTTT
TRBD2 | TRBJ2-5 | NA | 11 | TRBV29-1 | CSVASGETQYF | TGCAGCGTTGCTAGCGGAGAGACCCAGTACTTC